This T cell receptor beta chain is from a study of blood T cell repertoires in COVID-19. Study in general: The United States, Italy and Spain provided the acute and convalescent COVID-19 samples. The cDNA or gDNA used as material had been derived from T cells, B-cell-depleted T cells, or PBMCs.

Per the original data handling: Nucleated cell number was recorded as an estimate derived from reference gene primer amplification. The method was immunoSEQ multiplex PCR; TCRdb's version includes in-frame clones alone and lacks a portion of them. The DNA was the basis for D and trimming; V, J and clone size are from that table. This sample has over 80,000 clones, with around nine tenths found just once. CDR3 length equals 18 residues. Germline lookup yields CDR1 SGHNT and CDR2 YYREEE (reference sequence). Deletions cut 1 base from V and 0 bases from J, with 14 bases between. This clonotype was sampled from a man between 45 and 60 years old with acute or convalescent COVID-19. The sample consisted of peripheral blood. The chain links TRBV5-4 to TRBJ2-6, with D possibly being TRBD2 (5 bases). The CDR3 spells CASSLSPRGFSGANVLTF. The CDR3 DNA reads as TGTGCCAGCAGCTTGAGCCCTCGAGGGTTCTCTGGGGCCAACGTCCTGACTTTC.